The rows below give T cell receptor beta chains drawn from one sample of a study of blood T cells in healthy people across ages. One entry per CDR3 protein results from TCRdb running MiXCR on the 5' RACE reads. The data contain around 280,000 distinct CDR3 sequences, roughly 27% of them singletons. The sequencing sample was made of blood. These TCRs come from a woman aged 70-85 years in good health. Each CDR3 is given with its conserved first and last residue. Each record gives: clone size, J gene, V gene, D gene, CDR3 protein, CDR3 DNA. The D gene is left open where the match is weak. Only some rows state a clone size, as once, few, many or a class for expanded clones.

clone size: once; J gene: TRBJ2-4; V gene: TRBV20-1; D gene: -; CDR3 protein: CSASLGGYIQYF; CDR3 DNA: TGCAGTGCTAGCCTGGGGGGCTACATTCAGTACTTC
clone size: -; J gene: TRBJ2-7; V gene: TRBV7-2; D gene: -; CDR3 protein: CASSLASSREQYF; CDR3 DNA: TGTGCCAGCAGCTTAGCTAGCTCTCGCGAGCAGTACTTC
clone size: -; J gene: TRBJ2-1; V gene: TRBV29-1; D gene: -; CDR3 protein: CSVDSGLRQFF; CDR3 DNA: TGCAGCGTTGATTCTGGACTACGGCAGTTCTTC
clone size: -; J gene: TRBJ2-4; V gene: TRBV7-2; D gene: TRBD2; CDR3 protein: CASSLFVRTSGALLAKNIQYF; CDR3 DNA: TGTGCCAGCAGCTTGTTCGTGCGTACTAGCGGGGCCCTCTTAGCCAAAAACATTCAGTACTTC
clone size: -; J gene: TRBJ2-7; V gene: TRBV15; D gene: TRBD2; CDR3 protein: CATSFTGTSGYEQYF; CDR3 DNA: TGTGCCACCAGCTTTACCGGGACTAGCGGGTACGAGCAGTACTTC
clone size: -; J gene: TRBJ1-1; V gene: TRBV20-1; D gene: -; CDR3 protein: CSAHGEKLAFF; CDR3 DNA: TGCAGTGCACACGGAGAGAAGTTAGCTTTCTTT
clone size: many; J gene: TRBJ1-4; V gene: TRBV7-9; D gene: -; CDR3 protein: CASSPQNEKLFF; CDR3 DNA: TGTGCCAGCAGCCCGCAGAATGAAAAACTGTTTTTT
clone size: -; J gene: TRBJ2-7; V gene: TRBV5-1; D gene: -; CDR3 protein: CASSPQTQGTPTYEQYF; CDR3 DNA: TGCGCCAGCAGCCCGCAGACCCAGGGGACCCCTACCTACGAGCAGTACTTC
clone size: once; J gene: TRBJ1-6; V gene: TRBV12-3/TRBV12-4; D gene: TRBD1; CDR3 protein: CASSSTPGQGSYNSPLHF; CDR3 DNA: TGTGCCAGCAGTTCGACGCCGGGACAGGGTTCCTATAATTCACCCCTCCACTTT
clone size: few; J gene: TRBJ1-2; V gene: TRBV6-2/TRBV6-3; D gene: TRBD1; CDR3 protein: CASSYGQGAFYGYTF; CDR3 DNA: TGTGCCAGCAGTTACGGCCAGGGGGCGTTCTATGGCTACACCTTC